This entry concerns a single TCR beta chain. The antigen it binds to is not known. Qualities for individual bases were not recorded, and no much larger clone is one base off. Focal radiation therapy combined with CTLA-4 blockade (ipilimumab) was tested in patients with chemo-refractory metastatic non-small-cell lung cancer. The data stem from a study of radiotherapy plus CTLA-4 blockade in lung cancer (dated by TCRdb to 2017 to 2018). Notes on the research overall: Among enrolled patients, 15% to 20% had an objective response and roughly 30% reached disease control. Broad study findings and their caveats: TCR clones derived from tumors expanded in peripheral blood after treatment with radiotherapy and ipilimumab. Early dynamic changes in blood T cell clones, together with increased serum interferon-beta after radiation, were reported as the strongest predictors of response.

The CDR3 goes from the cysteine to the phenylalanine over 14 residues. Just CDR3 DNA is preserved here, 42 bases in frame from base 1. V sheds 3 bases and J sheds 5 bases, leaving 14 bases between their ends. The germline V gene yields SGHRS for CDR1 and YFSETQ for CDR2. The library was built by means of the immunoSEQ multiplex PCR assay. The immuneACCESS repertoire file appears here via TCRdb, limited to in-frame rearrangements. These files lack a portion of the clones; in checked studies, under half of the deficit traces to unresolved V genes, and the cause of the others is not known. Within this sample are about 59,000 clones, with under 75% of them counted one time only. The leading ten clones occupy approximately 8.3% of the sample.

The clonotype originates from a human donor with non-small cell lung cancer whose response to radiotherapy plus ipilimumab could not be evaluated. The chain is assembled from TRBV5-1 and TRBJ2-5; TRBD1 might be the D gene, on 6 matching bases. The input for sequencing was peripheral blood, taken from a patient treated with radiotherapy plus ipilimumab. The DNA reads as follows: TGCGCCAGCAGCTCATCCACAGGGAGTGAGACCCAGTACTTC. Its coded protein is CASSSSTGSETQYF.